A selection of T cell receptor beta chains follows, all from one sample in a study of CD8 T cells in Susac syndrome. Each CDR3 protein gets one entry after TCRdb re-called the immunoSEQ multiplex PCR reads with MiXCR. The sample lists about 210,000 distinct CDR3 sequences, roughly 96% seen once, with about 0.091% in the top ten. The sequencing sample was made of CD4+ T cells from PBMCs. These receptor sequences come from a human donor with multiple sclerosis. CDR3s include the opening cysteine and the closing phenylalanine or tryptophan. The order of the fields is D gene, J gene, V gene, clone size, CDR3 protein, CDR3 DNA. D genes are given only for firm matches. Clone sizes are given selectively: once, few, many, or a class where the clone is expanded.

-	TRBJ2-1	TRBV20-1	-	CSGSSNEQFF	TGCAGCGGGAGTTCGAATGAGCAGTTCTTC
TRBD1	TRBJ1-2	TRBV5-4	once	CASSQQGAGGGYTF	TGTGCCAGCAGCCAACAGGGGGCAGGTGGAGGCTACACCTTC
-	TRBJ2-5	TRBV3-1	-	CASSQDYGETQYF	TGTGCCAGCAGCCAGGACTACGGGGAGACCCAGTACTTC
TRBD2	TRBJ2-1	TRBV30	-	CAWSIGTSGNNEQFF	TGTGCCTGGAGTATCGGGACTAGCGGAAACAATGAGCAGTTCTTC
TRBD2	TRBJ2-5	TRBV7-9	-	CAGGVGAGVDGETQYF	TGTGCCGGTGGAGTGGGAGCGGGAGTCGATGGAGAGACCCAGTACTTC
TRBD2	TRBJ2-1	TRBV3-1	-	CASSLFSGKLYNEQFF	TGTGCCAGCAGCCTCTTTAGCGGGAAACTCTACAATGAGCAGTTCTTC
TRBD2	TRBJ2-7	TRBV27	-	CASSPLAGGPYEQYF	TGTGCCAGCAGTCCACTAGCGGGAGGGCCCTACGAGCAGTACTTC
-	TRBJ1-4	TRBV20-1	-	CSARDGTRTNEKLFF	TGCAGTGCTAGAGATGGTACCAGGACTAATGAAAAACTGTTTTTT
-	TRBJ1-1	TRBV2	-	CASTTGNTEAFF	TGTGCCTCCACCACCGGGAACACTGAAGCTTTCTTT
-	TRBJ2-2	TRBV7-9	-	CASSTRGGTGELFF	TGTGCCAGCAGCACCAGGGGGGGCACCGGGGAGCTGTTTTTT
TRBD1	TRBJ1-5	TRBV2	-	CASSGTGGVQPQHF	TGTGCCAGCAGTGGGACAGGGGGAGTTCAGCCCCAGCATTTT
-	TRBJ2-5	TRBV7-3	-	CASTLGPNQETQYF	TGTGCCAGCACCTTGGGGCCTAACCAAGAGACCCAGTACTTC
TRBD1	TRBJ2-5	TRBV7-6	-	CASSKDRGWETQYF	TGTGCCAGCAGCAAAGACAGGGGCTGGGAGACCCAGTACTTC
-	TRBJ2-5	TRBV20-1	-	CSARVETGGQETQYF	TGCAGTGCTAGGGTTGAGACAGGTGGGCAAGAGACCCAGTACTTC
TRBD1	TRBJ1-5	TRBV9	-	CASSATGNSNQPQHF	TGTGCCAGCAGCGCGACAGGGAACAGCAATCAGCCCCAGCATTTT
TRBD1	TRBJ2-7	TRBV27	once	CASSFQPRQGMLDEQYF	TGTGCCAGCAGTTTCCAACCCCGACAGGGGATGTTGGACGAGCAGTACTTC
TRBD2	TRBJ2-7	TRBV20-1	-	CSASEPSGRWSEQYF	TGCAGTGCTTCGGAGCCTAGCGGGAGGTGGAGCGAGCAGTACTTC
-	TRBJ1-2	TRBV29-1	-	CSVADGNYGYTF	TGCAGCGTCGCGGACGGGAACTATGGCTACACCTTC
-	TRBJ2-7	TRBV4-2	-	CASSRLTGGTTYEQYF	TGTGCCAGCAGCCGATTAACAGGGGGGACTACTTACGAGCAGTACTTC
-	TRBJ2-4	TRBV5-1	-	CASSPGPGGDIQYF	TGCGCCAGCAGCCCGGGGCCTGGAGGGGACATTCAGTACTTC
TRBD1	TRBJ1-1	TRBV20-1	-	CSAPRWTGMVTEAFF	TGCAGTGCCCCCCGTTGGACAGGGATGGTCACTGAAGCTTTCTTT
TRBD1	TRBJ2-1	TRBV15	few	CATSTPGQGSYNEQFF	TGTGCCACCAGCACCCCCGGACAGGGTTCCTACAATGAGCAGTTCTTC
-	TRBJ1-4	TRBV3-1	-	CASSQGWGEKLFF	TGTGCCAGCAGCCAAGGATGGGGGGAAAAACTGTTTTTT
-	TRBJ1-5	TRBV14	-	CASSHGTLGGQPQHF	TGTGCCAGCAGCCACGGGACCCTCGGTGGGCAGCCCCAGCATTTT
-	TRBJ1-2	TRBV12-3/TRBV12-4	-	CASTGTIPGYGYTF	TGTGCCAGCACAGGGACGATCCCCGGCTATGGCTACACCTTC
-	TRBJ1-5	TRBV20-1	-	CSATSGGGNQPQHF	TGCAGTGCTACATCGGGGGGAGGGAATCAGCCCCAGCATTTT
TRBD1	TRBJ1-5	TRBV30	-	CAWSVVTGGNQPQHF	TGTGCCTGGAGTGTAGTGACAGGGGGTAATCAGCCCCAGCATTTT
TRBD1	TRBJ1-2	TRBV3-1	-	CASSQKGAHGYTF	TGTGCCAGCAGCCAAAAGGGGGCTCATGGCTACACCTTC
-	TRBJ2-5	TRBV18	-	CASSPPHRQETQYF	TGTGCCAGCTCACCACCCCACAGACAAGAGACCCAGTACTTC
TRBD1	TRBJ2-7	TRBV20-1	-	CSATRQGMSYEQYF	TGCAGTGCTACCCGACAGGGAATGTCCTACGAGCAGTACTTC
TRBD1	TRBJ2-2	TRBV12-3/TRBV12-4	-	CASSGTATGELFF	TGTGCCAGCAGTGGGACAGCCACCGGGGAGCTGTTTTTT
TRBD2	TRBJ2-1	TRBV5-1	-	CASSGLRLAGGPASSEQFF	TGCGCCAGCAGCGGACTTCGACTAGCGGGAGGGCCCGCTTCCTCAGAGCAGTTCTTC
-	TRBJ2-3	TRBV9	-	CASSVDALRTDTQYF	TGTGCCAGCAGCGTAGACGCCCTCCGCACAGATACGCAGTATTTT
-	TRBJ2-7	TRBV27	-	CASSRTLTDYEQYF	TGTGCCAGCAGTCGGACATTGACCGACTACGAGCAGTACTTC
TRBD1	TRBJ2-5	TRBV18	-	CASSRGQVQETQYF	TGTGCCAGCTCCCGCGGACAGGTACAAGAGACCCAGTACTTC
TRBD2	TRBJ2-3	TRBV5-4	-	CASSSDSRGGGHTQYF	TGTGCCAGCAGCTCCGATTCCCGGGGGGGCGGACATACGCAGTATTTT